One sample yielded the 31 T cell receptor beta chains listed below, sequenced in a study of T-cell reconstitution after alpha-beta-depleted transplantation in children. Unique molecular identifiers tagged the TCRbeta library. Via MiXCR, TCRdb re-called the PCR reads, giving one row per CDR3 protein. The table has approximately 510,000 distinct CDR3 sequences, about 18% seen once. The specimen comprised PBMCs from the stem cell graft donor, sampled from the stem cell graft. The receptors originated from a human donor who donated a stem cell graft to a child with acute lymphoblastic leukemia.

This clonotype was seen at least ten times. CDR3 sequence: CASSTTVAYEQYF. Written as DNA, the CDR3 is TGTGCCAGCAGCACAACAGTAGCCTACGAGCAGTACTTC. The chain employs TRBV3-1 and TRBJ2-7; no clear D. This CDR3 region has 13 residues. Deletions cut 5 bases from V and 2 bases from J, with 10 bases between. The germline CDR1 and CDR2 sequences are LGHDT and YNNKEL (reference sequence).

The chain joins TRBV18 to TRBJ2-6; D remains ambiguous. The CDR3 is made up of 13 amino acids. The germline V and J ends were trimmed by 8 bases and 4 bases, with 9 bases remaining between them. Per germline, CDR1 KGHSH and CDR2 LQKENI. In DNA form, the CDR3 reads TGTGCCAGCACGCACCCCGGGGCCAACGTCCTGACTTTC. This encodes CASTHPGANVLTF.

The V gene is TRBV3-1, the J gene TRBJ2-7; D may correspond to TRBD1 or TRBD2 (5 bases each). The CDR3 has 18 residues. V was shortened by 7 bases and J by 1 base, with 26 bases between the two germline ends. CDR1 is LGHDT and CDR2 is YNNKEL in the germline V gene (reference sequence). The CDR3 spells CASMDTANRDLSSYEQYF. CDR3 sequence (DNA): TGTGCCAGCATGGATACGGCAAACCGGGACCTCAGTTCCTACGAGCAGTACTTC.

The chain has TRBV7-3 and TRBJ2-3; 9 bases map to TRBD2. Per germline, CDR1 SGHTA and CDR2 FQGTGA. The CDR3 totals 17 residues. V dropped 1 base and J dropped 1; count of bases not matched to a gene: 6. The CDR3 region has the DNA TGTGCCAGCAGCTTAAGATTAGCGGGAGATGGCACAGATACGCAGTATTTT. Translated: CASSLRLAGDGTDTQYF.

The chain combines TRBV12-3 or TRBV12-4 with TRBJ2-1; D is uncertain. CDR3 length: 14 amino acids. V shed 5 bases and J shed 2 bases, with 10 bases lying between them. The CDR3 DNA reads TGTGCCAGCAGTGGGTCCCACCCCTACAATGAGCAGTTCTTC. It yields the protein CASSGSHPYNEQFF.

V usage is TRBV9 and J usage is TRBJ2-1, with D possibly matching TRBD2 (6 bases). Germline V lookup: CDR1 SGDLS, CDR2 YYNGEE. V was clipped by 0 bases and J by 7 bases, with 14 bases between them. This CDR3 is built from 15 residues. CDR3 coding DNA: TGTGCCAGCAGCGTAGCGGGGCTAGCGAGGAATGAGCAGTTCTTC. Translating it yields CASSVAGLARNEQFF.

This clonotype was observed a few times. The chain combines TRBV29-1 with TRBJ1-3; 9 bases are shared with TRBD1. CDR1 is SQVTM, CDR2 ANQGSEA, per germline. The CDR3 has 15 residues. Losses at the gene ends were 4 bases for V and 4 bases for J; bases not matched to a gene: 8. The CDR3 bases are TGCAGCGTTGGGCCGGGACAGGGAGGAGGAAACACCATATATTTT. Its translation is CSVGPGQGGGNTIYF.

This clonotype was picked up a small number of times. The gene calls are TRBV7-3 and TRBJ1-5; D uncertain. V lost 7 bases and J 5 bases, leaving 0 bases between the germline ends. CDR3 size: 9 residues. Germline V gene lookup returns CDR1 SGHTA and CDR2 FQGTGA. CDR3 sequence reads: CASNQPQHF. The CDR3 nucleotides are TGTGCCAGCAATCAGCCCCAGCATTTT.

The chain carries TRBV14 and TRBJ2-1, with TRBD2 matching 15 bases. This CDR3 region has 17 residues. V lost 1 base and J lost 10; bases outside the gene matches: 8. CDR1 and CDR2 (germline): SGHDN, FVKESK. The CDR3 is CASSQGIWTSGREEQFF. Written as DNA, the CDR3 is TGTGCCAGCAGCCAAGGAATCTGGACTAGCGGGAGGGAAGAGCAGTTCTTC.

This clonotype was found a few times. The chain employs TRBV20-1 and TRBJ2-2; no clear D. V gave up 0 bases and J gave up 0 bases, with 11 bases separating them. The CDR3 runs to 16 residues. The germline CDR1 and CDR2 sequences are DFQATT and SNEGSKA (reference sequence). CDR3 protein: CSARDPSVANTGELFF. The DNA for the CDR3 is TGCAGTGCTAGAGATCCCAGCGTTGCGAACACCGGGGAGCTGTTTTTT.

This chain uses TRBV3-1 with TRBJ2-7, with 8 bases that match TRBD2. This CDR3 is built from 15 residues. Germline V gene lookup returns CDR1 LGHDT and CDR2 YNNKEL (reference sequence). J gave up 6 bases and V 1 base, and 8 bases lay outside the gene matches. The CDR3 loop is CASSQGNSGRREQYF. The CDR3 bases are TGTGCCAGCAGCCAAGGAAACAGCGGGAGACGCGAGCAGTACTTC.

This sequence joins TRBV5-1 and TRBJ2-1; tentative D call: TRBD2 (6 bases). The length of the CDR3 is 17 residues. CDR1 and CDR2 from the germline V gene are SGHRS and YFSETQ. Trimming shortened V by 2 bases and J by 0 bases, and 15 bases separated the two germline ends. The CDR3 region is CASSLSVAGTSYNEQFF. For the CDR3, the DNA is TGCGCCAGCAGCTTATCCGTCGCGGGAACCTCCTACAATGAGCAGTTCTTC.

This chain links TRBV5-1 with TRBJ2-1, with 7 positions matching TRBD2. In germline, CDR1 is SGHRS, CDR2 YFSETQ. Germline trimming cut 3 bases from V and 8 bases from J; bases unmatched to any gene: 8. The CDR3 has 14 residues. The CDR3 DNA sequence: TGCGCCAGCAGCTCCGGACTAGAGGTTCATGAGCAGTTCTTC. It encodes CASSSGLEVHEQFF.

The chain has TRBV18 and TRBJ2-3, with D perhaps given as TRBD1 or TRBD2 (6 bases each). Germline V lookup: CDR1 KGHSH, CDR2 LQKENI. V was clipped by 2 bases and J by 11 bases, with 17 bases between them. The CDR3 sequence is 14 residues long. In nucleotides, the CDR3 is TGTGCCAGCTCACCAGGCCAGGGGATGACTAGGCAGTATTTT. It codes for CASSPGQGMTRQYF.

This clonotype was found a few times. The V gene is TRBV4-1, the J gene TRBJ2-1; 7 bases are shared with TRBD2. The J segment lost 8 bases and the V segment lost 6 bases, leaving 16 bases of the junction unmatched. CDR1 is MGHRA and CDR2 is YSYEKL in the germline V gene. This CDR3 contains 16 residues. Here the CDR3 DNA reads TGCGCCAGCAGGCTTTTTAGTGGGAGGGCCGAGTATGAGCAGTTCTTC. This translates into CASRLFSGRAEYEQFF.

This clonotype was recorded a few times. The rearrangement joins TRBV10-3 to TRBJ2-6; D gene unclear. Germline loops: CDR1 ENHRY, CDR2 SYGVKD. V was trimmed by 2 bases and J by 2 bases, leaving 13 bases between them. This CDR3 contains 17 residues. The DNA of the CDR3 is TGTGCCATCAGTGAGCCAACTACCCTTGCTGGGGCCAACGTCCTGACTTTC. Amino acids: CAISEPTTLAGANVLTF.

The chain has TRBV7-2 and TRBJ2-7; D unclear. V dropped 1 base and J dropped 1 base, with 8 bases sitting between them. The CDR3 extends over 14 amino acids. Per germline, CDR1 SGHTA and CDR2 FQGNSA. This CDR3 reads CASSLEKGSYEQYF. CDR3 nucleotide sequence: TGTGCCAGCAGCTTAGAGAAGGGTTCCTACGAGCAGTACTTC.

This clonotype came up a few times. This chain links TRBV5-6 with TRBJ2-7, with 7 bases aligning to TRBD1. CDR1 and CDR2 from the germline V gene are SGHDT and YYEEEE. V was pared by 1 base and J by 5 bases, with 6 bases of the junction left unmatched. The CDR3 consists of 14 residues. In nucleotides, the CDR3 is TGTGCCAGCAGCTTGCCGACAGGGTGGAACGAGCAGTACTTC. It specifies CASSLPTGWNEQYF.

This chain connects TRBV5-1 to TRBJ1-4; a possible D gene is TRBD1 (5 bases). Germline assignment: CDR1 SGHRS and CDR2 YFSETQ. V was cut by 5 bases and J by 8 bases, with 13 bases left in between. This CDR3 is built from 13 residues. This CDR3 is CASRPTEGEKLFF. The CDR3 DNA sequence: TGCGCCAGCAGACCCACCGAGGGGGAAAAACTGTTTTTT.

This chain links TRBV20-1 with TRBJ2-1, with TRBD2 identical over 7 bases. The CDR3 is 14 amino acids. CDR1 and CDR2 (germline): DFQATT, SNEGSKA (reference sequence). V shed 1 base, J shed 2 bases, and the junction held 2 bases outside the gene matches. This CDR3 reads CSARGAGTYNEQFF. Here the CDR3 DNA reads TGCAGTGCTAGAGGAGCGGGAACCTACAATGAGCAGTTCTTC.

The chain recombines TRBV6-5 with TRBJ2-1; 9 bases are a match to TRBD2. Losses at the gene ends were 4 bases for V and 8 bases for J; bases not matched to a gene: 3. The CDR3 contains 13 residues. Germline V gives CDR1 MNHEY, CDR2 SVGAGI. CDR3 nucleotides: TGTGCCAGCAGTTCGGGGACTAGCCATGAGCAGTTCTTC. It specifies CASSSGTSHEQFF.

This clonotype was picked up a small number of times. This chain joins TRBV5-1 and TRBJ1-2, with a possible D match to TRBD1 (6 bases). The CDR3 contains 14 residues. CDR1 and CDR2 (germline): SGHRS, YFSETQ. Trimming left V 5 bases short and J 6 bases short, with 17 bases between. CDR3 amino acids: CASRKAEGVHGYTF. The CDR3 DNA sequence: TGCGCCAGCAGAAAGGCAGAGGGGGTCCATGGCTACACCTTC.

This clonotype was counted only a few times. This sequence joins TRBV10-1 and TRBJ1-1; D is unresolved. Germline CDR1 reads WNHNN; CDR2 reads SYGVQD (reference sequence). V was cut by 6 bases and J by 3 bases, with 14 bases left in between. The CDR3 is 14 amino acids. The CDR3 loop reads CASSMSLWDTEAFF. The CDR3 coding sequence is TGCGCCAGCAGCATGTCCCTTTGGGACACTGAAGCTTTCTTT.

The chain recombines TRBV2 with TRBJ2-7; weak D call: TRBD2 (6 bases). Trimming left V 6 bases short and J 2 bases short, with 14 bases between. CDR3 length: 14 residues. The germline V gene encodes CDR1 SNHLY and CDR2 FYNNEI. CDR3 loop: CASSPGTPPYEQYF. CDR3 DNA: TGTGCCAGCAGCCCGGGGACTCCCCCCTACGAGCAGTACTTC.

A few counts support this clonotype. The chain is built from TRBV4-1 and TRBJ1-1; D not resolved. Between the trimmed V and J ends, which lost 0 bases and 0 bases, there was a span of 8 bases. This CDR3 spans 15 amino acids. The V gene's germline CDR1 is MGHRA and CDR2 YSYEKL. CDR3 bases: TGCGCCAGCAGCCAAGAGTCAGCCCTGAACACTGAAGCTTTCTTT. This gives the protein CASSQESALNTEAFF.

The CDR3 spells CASSFSGVGETQYF. The CDR3, as DNA: TGTGCCAGCAGCTTCTCGGGAGTGGGGGAGACCCAGTACTTC. This chain joins TRBV7-9 and TRBJ2-5; possible D gene TRBD2, 6 bases. V shed 3 bases and J shed 5 bases, with 13 bases lying between them. CDR3 length: 14 amino acids. CDR1 SEHNR and CDR2 FQNEAQ come from the germline V gene (reference sequence).

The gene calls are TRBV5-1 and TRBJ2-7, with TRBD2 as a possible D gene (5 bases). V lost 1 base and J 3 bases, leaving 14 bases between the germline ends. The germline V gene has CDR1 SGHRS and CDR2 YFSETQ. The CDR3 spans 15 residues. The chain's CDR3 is CASSLYRELNYEQYF. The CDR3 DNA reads TGCGCCAGCAGCTTGTACCGGGAATTAAACTACGAGCAGTACTTC. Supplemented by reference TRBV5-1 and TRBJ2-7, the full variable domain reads KAGVTQTPRYLIKTRGQQVTLSCSPISGHRSVSWYQQTPGQGLQFLFEYFSETQRNKGNFPGRFSGRQFSNSRSEMNVSTLELGDSALYLCASSLYRELNYEQYFGPGTRLTVT.

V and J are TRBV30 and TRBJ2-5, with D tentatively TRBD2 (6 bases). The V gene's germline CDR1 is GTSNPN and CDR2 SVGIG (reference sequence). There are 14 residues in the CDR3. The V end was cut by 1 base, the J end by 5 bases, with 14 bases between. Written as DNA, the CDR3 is TGTGCCTGGAGTGCATGGAGCGGGTCGGAGACCCAGTACTTC. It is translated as CAWSAWSGSETQYF.

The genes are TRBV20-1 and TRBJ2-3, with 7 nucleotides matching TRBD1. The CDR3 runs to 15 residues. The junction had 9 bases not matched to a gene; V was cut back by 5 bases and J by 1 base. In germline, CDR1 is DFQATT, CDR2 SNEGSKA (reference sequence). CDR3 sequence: CSASSRDRRTDTQYF. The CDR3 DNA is TGCAGTGCTTCCAGCCGGGACAGACGCACAGATACGCAGTATTTT.

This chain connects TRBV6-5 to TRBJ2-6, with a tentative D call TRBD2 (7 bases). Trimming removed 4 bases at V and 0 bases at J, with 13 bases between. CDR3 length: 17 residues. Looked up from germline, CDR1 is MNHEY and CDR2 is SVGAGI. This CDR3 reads CASSSGGASSGANVLTF. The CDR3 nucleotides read TGTGCCAGCAGTTCGGGGGGCGCATCCTCTGGGGCCAACGTCCTGACTTTC.

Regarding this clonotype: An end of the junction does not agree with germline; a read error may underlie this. DNA for the CDR3: TGCAGCGTTGCTTTGGACGGGGCGGATTTT. It specifies CSVALDGADF. The chain has TRBV29-1 and TRBJ2-3, with D possibly called TRBD1 or TRBD2 (5 bases each). The germline V gene has CDR1 SQVTM and CDR2 ANQGSEA. This CDR3 region has 10 residues.